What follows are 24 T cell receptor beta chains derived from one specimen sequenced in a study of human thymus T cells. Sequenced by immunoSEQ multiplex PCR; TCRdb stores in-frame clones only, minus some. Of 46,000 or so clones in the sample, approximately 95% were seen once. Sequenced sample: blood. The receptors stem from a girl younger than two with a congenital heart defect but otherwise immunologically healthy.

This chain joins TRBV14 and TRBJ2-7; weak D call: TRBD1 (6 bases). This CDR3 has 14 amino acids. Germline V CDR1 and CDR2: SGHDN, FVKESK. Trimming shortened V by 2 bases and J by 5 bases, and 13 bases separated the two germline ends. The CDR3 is CASSQLQGIHEQYF. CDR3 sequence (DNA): TGTGCCAGCAGCCAATTACAGGGTATTCACGAGCAGTACTTC. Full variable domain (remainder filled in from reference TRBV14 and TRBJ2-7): EAGVTQFPSHSVIEKGQTVTLRCDPISGHDNLYWYRRVMGKEIKFLLHFVKESKQDESGMPNNRFLAERTGGTYSTLKVQPAELEDSGVYFCASSQLQGIHEQYFGPGTRLTVT.

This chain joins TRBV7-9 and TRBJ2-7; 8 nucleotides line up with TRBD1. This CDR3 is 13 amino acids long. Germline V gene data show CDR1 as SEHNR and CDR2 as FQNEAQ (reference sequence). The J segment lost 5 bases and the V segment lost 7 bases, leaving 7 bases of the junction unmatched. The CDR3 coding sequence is TGTGCCAGCATACGGGCAGGGGGCCACGAGCAGTACTTC. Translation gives CASIRAGGHEQYF.

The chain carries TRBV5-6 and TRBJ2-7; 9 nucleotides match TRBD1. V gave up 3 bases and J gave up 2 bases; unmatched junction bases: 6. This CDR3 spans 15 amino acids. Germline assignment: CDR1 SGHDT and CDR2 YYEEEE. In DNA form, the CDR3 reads TGTGCCAGCAGCTCCTCCGGGACAGGGACCTACGAGCAGTACTTC. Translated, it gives CASSSSGTGTYEQYF.

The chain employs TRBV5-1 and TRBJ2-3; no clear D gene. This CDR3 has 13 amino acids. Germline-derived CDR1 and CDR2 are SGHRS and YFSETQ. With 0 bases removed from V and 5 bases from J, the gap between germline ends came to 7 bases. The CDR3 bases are TGCGCCAGCAGCTTGGTACATGGAGATACGCAGTATTTT. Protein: CASSLVHGDTQYF.

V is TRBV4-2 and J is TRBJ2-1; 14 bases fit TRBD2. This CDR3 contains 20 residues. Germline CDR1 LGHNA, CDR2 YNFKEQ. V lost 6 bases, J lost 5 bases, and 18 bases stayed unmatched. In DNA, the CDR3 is TGTGCCAGCAGTCCGGGAGGAGGGACTAGCGGGAGCGGGTTCCACAATGAGCAGTTCTTC. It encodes CASSPGGGTSGSGFHNEQFF.

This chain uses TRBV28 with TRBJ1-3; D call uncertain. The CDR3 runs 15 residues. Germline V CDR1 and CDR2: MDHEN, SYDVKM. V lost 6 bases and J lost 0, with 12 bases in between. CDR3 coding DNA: TGTGCCAGCAGGTTCACAGTGAGCTCTGGAAACACCATATATTTT. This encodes CASRFTVSSGNTIYF. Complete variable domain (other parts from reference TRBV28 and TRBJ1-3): DVKVTQSSRYLVKRTGEKVFLECVQDMDHENMFWYRQDPGLGLRLIYFSYDVKMKEKGDIPEGYSVSREKKERFSLILESASTNQTSMYLCASRFTVSSGNTIYFGEGSWLTVV.

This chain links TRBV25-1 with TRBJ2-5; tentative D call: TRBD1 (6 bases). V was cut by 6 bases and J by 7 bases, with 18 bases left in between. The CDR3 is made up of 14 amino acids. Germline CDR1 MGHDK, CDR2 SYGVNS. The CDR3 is CASSPKTTGTTQYF. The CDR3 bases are TGTGCCAGCAGCCCAAAGACCACAGGGACGACCCAGTACTTC.

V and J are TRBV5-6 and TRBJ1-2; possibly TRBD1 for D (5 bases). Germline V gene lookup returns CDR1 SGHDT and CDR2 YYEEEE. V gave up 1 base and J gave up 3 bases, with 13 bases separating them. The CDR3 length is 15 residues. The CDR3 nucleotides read TGTGCCAGCAGCTTGTCGGGCCGAGGGGACTATGGCTACACCTTC. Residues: CASSLSGRGDYGYTF.

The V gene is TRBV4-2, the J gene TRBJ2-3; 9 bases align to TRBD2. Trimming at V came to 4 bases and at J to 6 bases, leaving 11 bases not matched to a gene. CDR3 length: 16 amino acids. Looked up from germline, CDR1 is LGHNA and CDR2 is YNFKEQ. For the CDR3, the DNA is TGTGCCAGCAGCCGTCGGGTAGCGGGAGAATCGGATACGCAGTATTTT. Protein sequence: CASSRRVAGESDTQYF.

DNA for the CDR3: TGTGCCAGCAGCTTAGGACCCCTTAGGGGGAGGAGGCAAGAGACCCAGTACTTC. Translating gives CASSLGPLRGRRQETQYF. The chain is built from TRBV7-9 and TRBJ2-5; D may correspond to TRBD1 or TRBD2 (6 bases each). The V and J ends lost 1 base and 2 bases respectively, with 20 bases between them. Per germline, CDR1 SEHNR and CDR2 FQNEAQ (reference sequence). The CDR3 has 18 residues.

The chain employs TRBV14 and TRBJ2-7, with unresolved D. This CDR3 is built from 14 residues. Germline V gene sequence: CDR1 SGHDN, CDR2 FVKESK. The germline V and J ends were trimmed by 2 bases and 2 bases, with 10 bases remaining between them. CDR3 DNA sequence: TGTGCCAGCAGCCAAACGACGGGTGCCTACGAGCAGTACTTC. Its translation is CASSQTTGAYEQYF.

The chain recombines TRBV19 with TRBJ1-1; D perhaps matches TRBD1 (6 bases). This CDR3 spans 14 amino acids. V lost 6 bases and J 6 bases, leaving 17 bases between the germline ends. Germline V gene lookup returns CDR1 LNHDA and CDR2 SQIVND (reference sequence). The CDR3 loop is CASSPPYRVSEAFF. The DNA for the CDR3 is TGTGCCAGTAGCCCACCCTACAGGGTATCTGAAGCTTTCTTT.

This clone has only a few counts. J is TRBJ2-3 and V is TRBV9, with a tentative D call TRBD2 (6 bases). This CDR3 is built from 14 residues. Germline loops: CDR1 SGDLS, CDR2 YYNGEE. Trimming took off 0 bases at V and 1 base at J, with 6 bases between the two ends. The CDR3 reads CASSVASGTDTQYF. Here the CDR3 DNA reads TGTGCCAGCAGCGTAGCTAGCGGCACAGATACGCAGTATTTT.

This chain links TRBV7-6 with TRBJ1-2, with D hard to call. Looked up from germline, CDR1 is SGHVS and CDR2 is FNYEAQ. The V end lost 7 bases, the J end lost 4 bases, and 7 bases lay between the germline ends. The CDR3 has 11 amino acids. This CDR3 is CASTPFYGYTF. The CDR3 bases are TGTGCCAGCACCCCCTTCTATGGCTACACCTTC.

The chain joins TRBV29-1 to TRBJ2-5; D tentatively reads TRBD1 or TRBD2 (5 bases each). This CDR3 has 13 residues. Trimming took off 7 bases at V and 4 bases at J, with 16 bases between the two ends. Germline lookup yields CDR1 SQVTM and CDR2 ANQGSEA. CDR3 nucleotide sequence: TGCAGCGGGACTGGTGGGGACGCAGAGACCCAGTACTTC. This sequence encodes CSGTGGDAETQYF. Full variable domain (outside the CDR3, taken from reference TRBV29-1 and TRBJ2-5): SAVISQKPSRDICQRGTSLTIQCQVDSQVTMMFWYRQQPGQSLTLIATANQGSEATYESGFVIDKFPISRPNLTFSTLTVSNMSPEDSSIYLCSGTGGDAETQYFGPGTRLLVL.

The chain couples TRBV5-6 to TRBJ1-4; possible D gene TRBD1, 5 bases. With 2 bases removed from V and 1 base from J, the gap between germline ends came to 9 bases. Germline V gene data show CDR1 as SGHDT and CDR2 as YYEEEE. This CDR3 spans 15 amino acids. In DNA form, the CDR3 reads TGTGCCAGCAGCTTTCGGGGGGTAACTAATGAAAAACTGTTTTTT. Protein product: CASSFRGVTNEKLFF.

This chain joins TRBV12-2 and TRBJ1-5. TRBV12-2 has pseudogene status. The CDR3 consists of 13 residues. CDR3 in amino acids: CASRLAGNQPQHF. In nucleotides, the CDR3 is TGTGCAAGTCGCTTGGCCGGGAATCAGCCCCAGCATTTT.

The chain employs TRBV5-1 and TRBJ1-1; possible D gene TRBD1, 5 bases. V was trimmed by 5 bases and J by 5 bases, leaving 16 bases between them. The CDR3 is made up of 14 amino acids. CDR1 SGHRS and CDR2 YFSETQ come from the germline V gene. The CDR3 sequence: CASSIWGTDTEAFF. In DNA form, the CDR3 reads TGCGCCAGCAGTATTTGGGGCACGGATACTGAAGCTTTCTTT.

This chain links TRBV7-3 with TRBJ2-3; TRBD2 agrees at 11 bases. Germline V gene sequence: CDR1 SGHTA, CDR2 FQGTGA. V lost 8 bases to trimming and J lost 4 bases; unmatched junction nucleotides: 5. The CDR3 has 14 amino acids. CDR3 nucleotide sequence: TGTGCCAGCGGCAAGGGACTAGCGGCAGATACGCAGTATTTT. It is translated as CASGKGLAADTQYF. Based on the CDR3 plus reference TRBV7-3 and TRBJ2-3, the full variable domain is GAGVSQTPSNKVTEKGKYVELRCDPISGHTALYWYRQSLGQGPEFLIYFQGTGAADDSGLPNDRFFAVRPEGSVSTLKIQRTERGDSAVYLCASGKGLAADTQYFGPGTRLTVL.

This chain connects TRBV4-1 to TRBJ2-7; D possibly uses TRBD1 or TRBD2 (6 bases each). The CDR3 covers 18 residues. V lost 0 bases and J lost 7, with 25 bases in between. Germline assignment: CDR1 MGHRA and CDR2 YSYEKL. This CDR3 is CASSQDQGAGGGRKEQYF. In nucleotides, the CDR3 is TGCGCCAGCAGCCAAGATCAGGGAGCTGGTGGGGGGCGAAAAGAGCAGTACTTC.

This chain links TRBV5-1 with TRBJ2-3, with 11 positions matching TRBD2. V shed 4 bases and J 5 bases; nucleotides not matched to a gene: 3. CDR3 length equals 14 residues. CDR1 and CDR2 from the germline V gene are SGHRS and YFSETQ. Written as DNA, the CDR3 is TGCGCCAGCAGCATAGCGGGAGGGCGAGATACGCAGTATTTT. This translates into CASSIAGGRDTQYF. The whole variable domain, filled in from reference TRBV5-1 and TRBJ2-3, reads KAGVTQTPRYLIKTRGQQVTLSCSPISGHRSVSWYQQTPGQGLQFLFEYFSETQRNKGNFPGRFSGRQFSNSRSEMNVSTLELGDSALYLCASSIAGGRDTQYFGPGTRLTVL.

The CDR3 loop reads CASSLDRATDTQYF. The CDR3, as DNA: TGTGCCAGCAGCTTGGACAGGGCCACAGATACGCAGTATTTT. The chain combines TRBV5-6 with TRBJ2-3; D might be TRBD1 (6 bases). The V gene lost 0 bases and the J gene lost 2 bases, with 7 bases spanning the gap. Germline V gives CDR1 SGHDT, CDR2 YYEEEE. The length of the CDR3 is 14 residues.

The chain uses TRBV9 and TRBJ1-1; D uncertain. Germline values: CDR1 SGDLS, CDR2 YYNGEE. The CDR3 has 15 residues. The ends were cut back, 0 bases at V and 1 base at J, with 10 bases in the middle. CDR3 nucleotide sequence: TGTGCCAGCAGCGTAGACTCTCTGAAGAACACTGAAGCTTTCTTT. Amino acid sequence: CASSVDSLKNTEAFF.

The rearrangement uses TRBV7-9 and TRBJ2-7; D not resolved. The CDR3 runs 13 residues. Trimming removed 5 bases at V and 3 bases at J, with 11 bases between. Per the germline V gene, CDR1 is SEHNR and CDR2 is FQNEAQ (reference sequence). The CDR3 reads CASSPQLRYEQYF. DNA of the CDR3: TGTGCCAGCAGCCCCCAACTACGCTACGAGCAGTACTTC.